What follows are 7 T cell receptor beta chains derived from one specimen sequenced in a study of multiple sclerosis patients with progressive multifocal leukoencephalopathy (dated by TCRdb to the late 2010s). The time point tag for this specimen amounts to: about a year of natalizumab therapy. This specimen's treatment or condition label, per the study, means: on natalizumab therapy at sampling. The protocol used for the library was the immunoSEQ multiplex PCR assay. TCRdb retrieved this table from immuneACCESS and kept in-frame rearrangements only. Not all clones are present; in checked studies, unresolved V genes account for under half, and no reason is known for the remainder. The sample contains around 25,000 clones, around 93% of them found a single time. The ten largest clones take up over 2% of the sample. Source: PBMCs, taken from a patient treated with natalizumab. These receptors were collected from a man under 40 with multiple sclerosis.

The chain recombines TRBV4-2 with TRBJ2-5; D may be TRBD1 (5 bases). The J call is in doubt because the DNA end fits TRBJ2-7 better. CDR1 is LGHNA, CDR2 YNFKEQ, per germline. The CDR3 has 15 amino acids. The CDR3 nucleotides are TGTGCCAGCAGCCAATCAGAGACAGACTCCTACGAGCAGTACTTC. It translates to CASSQSETDSYEQYF.

Only one count was recorded for this clone. J is TRBJ1-1 and V is TRBV25-1, with D perhaps matching TRBD1 (6 bases). This CDR3 spans 15 amino acids. From germline, CDR1 is MGHDK and CDR2 SYGVNS. Trimming removed 0 bases from V and 5 bases from J, with 13 bases in between. CDR3 amino acids: CASSEYSSGVTEAFF. The CDR3 DNA is TGTGCCAGCAGTGAATATTCCTCAGGGGTTACTGAAGCTTTCTTT.

The chain carries TRBV6-5 and TRBJ2-7; 14 bases map to TRBD2. The CDR3 is 15 residues long. The V segment lost 6 bases and the J segment 7 bases; nucleotides outside the gene matches: 8. The germline gives CDR1 MNHEY, CDR2 SVGAGI. The CDR3 nucleotides are TGTGCCAGCAGCCCCGGGACTAGCGGGAGAGGGGAGCAGTACGTC. Amino acids: CASSPGTSGRGEQYV.

The gene calls are TRBV7-2 and TRBJ2-7; no reliable D call. V was cut by 0 bases and J by 3 bases, with 6 bases left in between. The CDR3 consists of 13 residues. CDR1 SGHTA and CDR2 FQGNSA come from the germline V gene. CDR3 nucleotides: TGTGCCAGCAGCTTAGCCGGCAGCTACGAGCAGTACTTC. Protein: CASSLAGSYEQYF.

The gene calls are TRBV10-3 and TRBJ1-2; 8 bases agree with TRBD1. Germline V gene sequence: CDR1 ENHRY, CDR2 SYGVKD. V gave up 3 bases and J gave up 7 bases; unmatched junction bases: 7. There are 14 residues in the CDR3. This CDR3 reads CAISETGGRAGYTF. The CDR3 DNA reads as TGTGCCATCAGTGAAACAGGGGGGAGGGCTGGCTACACCTTC.

This clone has a handful of counts. V gene TRBV9 combines with J gene TRBJ2-2; 10 bases fit TRBD1. The CDR3 is made up of 14 amino acids. V was clipped by 4 bases and J by 8 bases; unmatched bases: 5. The V gene's germline CDR1 is SGDLS and CDR2 YYNGEE. In DNA form, the CDR3 reads TGTGCCAGCAGCACGGGACAGGGGACGGGGGAGCTGTTTTTT. Translation: CASSTGQGTGELFF.

The J gene is TRBJ1-1, the V gene TRBV29-1; D is uncertain. The germline V and J ends were trimmed by 7 bases and 4 bases, with 16 bases remaining between them. This CDR3 spans 13 amino acids. Germline-derived CDR1 and CDR2 are SQVTM and ANQGSEA. The CDR3 sequence: CSANGAGSTEAFF. The CDR3 bases are TGCAGCGCCAACGGTGCAGGTTCCACTGAAGCTTTCTTT.